Given below is one T cell receptor (beta chain) in context. The source of the sample is a study of blood T cell repertoires in COVID-19. Study summary: There were acute and convalescent COVID-19 samples, and they came from the United States, Italy and Spain. Nucleic acid was either cDNA or gDNA, and it came from T cells, B-cell-depleted T cells, or PBMCs.

V lost 3 bases, J lost 0 bases, and 5 bases stayed unmatched. The CDR3 length is 17 residues. Looked up from germline, CDR1 is SGHNT and CDR2 is YENEEA. Per the study methods: Nucleated cell number was recorded as an estimate derived from reference gene primer amplification. Repertoires were generated with immunoSEQ multiplex PCR, while TCRdb's copy carries only in-frame clones and drops some. V and J calls and clone size are those listed in that table; D and trimming were worked out from the DNA. The sample shows over 90,000 clones, approximately 90% of them seen only once. The sample was peripheral blood. The sequence came from a man in his fifties with acute or convalescent COVID-19. V gene TRBV11-3 combines with J gene TRBJ2-2; 9 bases are shared with TRBD2. The CDR3 sequence: CASSFLAGAANTGELFF. CDR3 in DNA: TGTGCCAGCAGCTTCTTAGCGGGAGCCGCGAACACCGGGGAGCTGTTTTTT.